These T cell receptor beta chains were read from a single sample in a study of T cell changes during pregnancy in multiple sclerosis. Some clones are missing from TCRdb's copy, which holds only in-frame ones; the method was immunoSEQ multiplex PCR. The data contain nearly 110,000 clones, 91% of them singletons. The sample in question was peripheral blood, obtained before pregnancy. The receptors shown here come from a female donor with multiple sclerosis, enrolled in a pregnancy study. Each CDR3 is given with its conserved first and last residue. D genes are given only for firm matches.

cdr3_aa	v_call	j_call	d_call
CASSLYADYEQYF	TRBV11-3	TRBJ2-7	-
CAIRDFKGVQETQYF	TRBV10-3	TRBJ2-5	-
CASSEWDRGYEQYF	TRBV6-1	TRBJ2-7	TRBD1
CASSLTYPGASGANVLTF	TRBV7-3	TRBJ2-6	-
CASSLGLTGEETQYF	TRBV13	TRBJ2-5	TRBD1
CASSVEGQSDTQYF	TRBV9	TRBJ2-3	TRBD1
CASSKGTKGGETQYF	TRBV11-3	TRBJ2-5	-
CASSYYQGTQETQYF	TRBV28	TRBJ2-5	-
CASRESGANVLTF	TRBV6-1	TRBJ2-6	-
CASSRSLKGDGFDGYTF	TRBV9	TRBJ1-2	-
CASSSPRGEGLKQYF	TRBV11-2	TRBJ2-7	-
CATRGLNRGHETQYF	TRBV10-3	TRBJ2-5	TRBD1
CASSQAGKHGYTF	TRBV14	TRBJ1-2	-
CASSYASGNNEQFF	TRBV6-5	TRBJ2-1	TRBD2
CASSGTGGDELHTF	TRBV25-1	TRBJ1-2	TRBD1
CASSMTGENTEAFF	TRBV19	TRBJ1-1	TRBD1
CASSQEETEWNEQFF	TRBV4-1	TRBJ2-1	-
CASSQGPGTGNSPLHF	TRBV4-3	TRBJ1-6	TRBD1
CASSLAAQGFSGYTF	TRBV11-2	TRBJ1-2	TRBD1
CASSLGLRAFF	TRBV11-3	TRBJ1-1	-
CASSPNGGAGGANVLTF	TRBV18	TRBJ2-6	TRBD2
CASSLSPGTSSYEQYF	TRBV27	TRBJ2-7	-
CATSSKRRLAGGLVEQFF	TRBV15	TRBJ2-1	TRBD2
CASSQEVSALYNEQFF	TRBV4-2	TRBJ2-1	-
CASSQRTGGPPYNEQFF	TRBV14	TRBJ2-1	TRBD1
CSVEETGGTYNEQFF	TRBV29-1	TRBJ2-1	TRBD2
CASSIPTGSGYEQYF	TRBV19	TRBJ2-7	-
CASSLGQEVIVGSYNEQFF	TRBV5-8	TRBJ2-1	TRBD1
CASSFTGGYEQYF	TRBV6-5	TRBJ2-7	TRBD1
CASRRFTDTQYF	TRBV7-2	TRBJ2-3	-
CSGRPGGSNTEAFF	TRBV29-1	TRBJ1-1	-
CASSSPNRDGIYGYTF	TRBV5-4	TRBJ1-2	-
CAWSPTGVLAFF	TRBV30	TRBJ1-1	TRBD1
CASSGGQLNYGYTF	TRBV2	TRBJ1-2	-
CASSETGYGYTF	TRBV5-1	TRBJ1-2	-
CASSPTTGEAFF	TRBV18	TRBJ1-1	-
CASSEGTGFQETQYF	TRBV9	TRBJ2-5	-
CASSWTTTDTQYF	TRBV19	TRBJ2-3	-
CASSPYYRGRWEDTIYF	TRBV7-6	TRBJ1-3	TRBD1
CASTTPREPSGANVLTF	TRBV5-6	TRBJ2-6	-
CASTTGYGYTF	TRBV19	TRBJ1-2	-
CASSFPSGGSGELFF	TRBV7-9	TRBJ2-2	TRBD2
CASSSPLGQLKTTNPGNTIYF	TRBV28	TRBJ1-3	TRBD1
CASGQLYEQYF	TRBV6-5	TRBJ2-7	-
CASSPRQGIATNEKLFF	TRBV27	TRBJ1-4	TRBD1
CAWRAGANYGYTF	TRBV30	TRBJ1-2	-
CASGGSTNEKLFF	TRBV6-1	TRBJ1-4	-
CASSKGARGNTEAFF	TRBV7-9	TRBJ1-1	TRBD1
CASSGQGWDQPQHF	TRBV2	TRBJ1-5	TRBD1
CASEGAGFVTNGYTF	TRBV6-1	TRBJ1-2	TRBD1
CATSREYSTTDTQYF	TRBV15	TRBJ2-3	-
CASKPGTGGGYTF	TRBV27	TRBJ1-2	TRBD1
CASSVGREGLSDTQYF	TRBV9	TRBJ2-3	TRBD2